This T cell receptor beta chain comes out of a study of blood T cell repertoires in COVID-19. Study summary: PBMCs, B-cell-depleted T cells, or T cells were the source of the cDNA or gDNA that made up the material.

Repertoires were generated with immunoSEQ multiplex PCR, while TCRdb's copy carries only in-frame clones and drops some. Here the sample spans 250,000 to 300,000 clones, roughly 83% being singletons. J gave up 4 bases and V 7 bases, and 9 bases lay outside the gene matches. The CDR3 consists of 14 residues. Germline V CDR1 and CDR2: MDHEN, SYDVKM. The sequenced material came from peripheral blood. The receptor comes from a man in his fifties or sixties who had recovered from COVID-19. This sequence joins TRBV28 and TRBJ1-1, with 7 bases that match TRBD1. The CDR3 sequence is CASTIHRDSTEAFF. In DNA, the CDR3 is TGTGCCAGCACCATCCACCGGGACAGCACTGAAGCTTTCTTT.